This T cell receptor (beta chain) was recovered during a study of a mutant IDH1 vaccine in newly diagnosed glioma. Study at large: The start of vaccination came 4-6 weeks after radiotherapy alone, or with temozolomide cycles. Visit timing is recorded as week 35 for V12 and week 47 for V13.

The CDR3 runs to 16 residues. V was clipped by 5 bases and J by 2 bases; unmatched bases: 12. Per germline, CDR1 GTSNPN and CDR2 SVGIG (reference sequence). Study-level results: The vaccine induced immune responses, and these occurred in approximately 93% of patients.

The data were produced by immunoSEQ multiplex PCR, yet TCRdb's version contains in-frame clones alone and is incomplete. Among tens of thousands of clones listed, 70% to 85% were seen once. A remark on this clone: The antigen is unknown.

Time point given: week 47, end of study. The study gave 300 ug of mutant IDH1 20-mer peptide per vaccine dose, with topical imiquimod. Patients received eight vaccinations in weeks 1, 3, 5, 7, 11, 15, 19, 23. J is TRBJ1-2 and V is TRBV30; TRBD1 aligns across 9 bases. The source of this sequence is a woman in her thirties or forties with glioma. Some clones in this sample may be carry-over from other donors' samples. This sample comprised PBMCs, obtained from a glioma patient whose treatment included an IDH1 peptide vaccine. The CDR3 is CAWGEGTGIRNYGYTF. The CDR3 DNA sequence: TGTGCCTGGGGGGAGGGGACAGGGATAAGAAACTATGGCTACACCTTC. Complete variable domain (other parts from reference TRBV30 and TRBJ1-2): SQTIHQWPATLVQPVGSPLSLECTVEGTSNPNLYWYRQAAGRGLQLLFYSVGIGQISSEVPQNLSASRPQDRQFILSSKKLLLSDSGFYLCAWGEGTGIRNYGYTFGSGTRLTVV.